This T cell receptor beta chain was sequenced for a study of CD8 T cells in ankylosing spondylitis. A few counts support this clonotype. Mismatch with germline at one junction end may stem from a read error. Germline lookup yields CDR1 GTSNPN and CDR2 SVGIG (reference sequence). This CDR3 spans 11 amino acids. TCRdb analysed the 5' RACE reads with MiXCR anew, one entry per CDR3 protein. This sample carries approximately 150,000 distinct CDR3 sequences, around 8.9% of them seen once, and the ten largest clones take less than 15%. The receptor's source is a female donor with ankylosing spondylitis or in good health (not recorded which). The chain uses TRBV30 and TRBJ2-7; a possible D gene is TRBD2 (6 bases). The sequencing sample was made of blood, either unsorted or a sorted T cell fraction (not recorded which). CDR3 sequence reads: CAWGVYKRADF. The CDR3 DNA is TGTGCCTGGGGGGTCTATAAGCGGGCGGACTTC.